The present TCR beta chain was sequenced within a study of T cell responses to AZD1222 COVID-19 vaccine. Turning to this clone: As yet, its antigen is unknown.

Study results and limitations: Regions 160-218 and 743-854 held dominance among vaccine-associated CD4 TCRs, which spanned spike. A rise in Spike-specific TCR breadth and depth followed two AZD1222 doses. Unmutated variant regions reportedly attract nearly half of all spike-specific TCRs.

TCRdb keeps only in-frame clones here, not all; method: immunoSEQ multiplex PCR. The sample includes some 170,000 clones, about 92% of them seen just once. This material consisted of peripheral blood, taken 28 days after the second AZD1222 dose. This TCR was sampled from an adult who received the AZD1222 COVID-19 vaccine.

The DNA for the CDR3 is TGTGCCAGCAGCCCTACACTTACGGGTGAAGCTTTCTTT. It yields the protein CASSPTLTGEAFF. The chain combines TRBV11-2 with TRBJ1-1; the D is unclear. Germline values: CDR1 SGHAT, CDR2 FQNNGV. V was shortened by 5 bases and J by 7 bases, with 14 bases between the two germline ends. The CDR3 covers 13 residues.